Below are 28 T cell receptor beta chains sequenced from a single sample in a study of blood T cell repertoires in COVID-19 (dated by TCRdb to 2020 to 2021). Libraries were built with the immunoSEQ multiplex PCR assay. TCRdb holds this immuneACCESS table with in-frame rearrangements only. Some clones are missing; in checked studies, unresolved V genes explain under half, and the rest has no known cause. In all, the sample holds about 250,000 clones, and almost 90% of those were seen once. The top ten hold roughly 1.4% of the sample. The sequencing input was peripheral blood. These receptors were taken from an elderly man with acute or convalescent COVID-19.

CDR3 protein: CAIRAQGGTNEKLFF. The CDR3 DNA reads TGTGCCATCAGAGCCCAGGGGGGCACTAATGAAAAACTGTTTTTT. This chain uses TRBV10-3 with TRBJ1-4; TRBD1 matches at 7 bases. With V trimmed by 6 bases and J by 2 bases, 6 bases remained unmatched. Germline loops: CDR1 ENHRY, CDR2 SYGVKD. This CDR3 has 15 amino acids.

A remark on this clone: The sample contains more than one DNA sequence encoding this CDR3. This chain joins TRBV7-2 and TRBJ2-5; D is perhaps TRBD1 (5 bases). Germline V gene lookup returns CDR1 SGHTA and CDR2 FQGNSA. The V and J ends lost 3 bases and 4 bases respectively, with 9 bases between them. The CDR3 covers 13 residues. CDR3 sequence: CASSFGAGETQYF. CDR3 in DNA: TGTGCCAGCAGCTTTGGGGCCGGAGAGACCCAGTACTTC.

Only one count was recorded for this clone. The gene calls are TRBV25-1 and TRBJ1-2; maybe TRBD1 (5 bases). In germline, CDR1 is MGHDK, CDR2 SYGVNS. The V and J ends lost 4 bases and 5 bases respectively, with 14 bases between them. This CDR3 is 14 amino acids long. The CDR3 nucleotides read TGTGCCAGCAGTGTAAGGGGTATAGGGTATGGCTACACCTTC. It codes for CASSVRGIGYGYTF.

This sequence joins TRBV9 and TRBJ2-2; D is possibly TRBD2 (5 bases). V was pared by 6 bases and J by 0 bases, with 9 bases between. From germline, CDR1 is SGDLS and CDR2 YYNGEE. The CDR3 covers 14 residues. CDR3 bases: TGTGCCAGCACCCCCGGGACGAACACCGGGGAGCTGTTTTTT. Translated: CASTPGTNTGELFF. The whole variable domain, filled in from reference TRBV9 and TRBJ2-2, reads DSGVTQTPKHLITATGQRVTLRCSPRSGDLSVYWYQQSLDQGLQFLIQYYNGEERAKGNILERFSAQQFPDLHSELNLSSLELGDSALYFCASTPGTNTGELFFGEGSRLTVL.

The genes are TRBV18 and TRBJ1-6; 7 bases agree with TRBD1. Germline CDR1 reads KGHSH; CDR2 reads LQKENI. The CDR3 spans 16 residues. J lost 10 bases, V lost 2 bases, and 11 bases had no gene match. CDR3 sequence: CASSPYAGQDNSPLHF. CDR3 nucleotides: TGTGCCAGCTCACCATACGCCGGACAGGACAACTCACCCCTCCACTTT.

V usage is TRBV28 and J usage is TRBJ2-7; D ambiguous. The CDR3 runs to 13 residues. Trimming left V 2 bases short and J 7 bases short, with 12 bases between. Germline V lookup: CDR1 MDHEN, CDR2 SYDVKM. CDR3 amino acids: CASSLVSVREQYF. CDR3 in DNA: TGTGCCAGCAGTTTAGTCTCTGTGAGGGAGCAGTACTTC.

The genes are TRBV7-3 and TRBJ2-6, with 9 bases identical to TRBD2. The V segment lost 10 bases and the J segment 0 bases; nucleotides outside the gene matches: 7. The CDR3 extends over 16 amino acids. Germline lookup yields CDR1 SGHTA and CDR2 FQGTGA. The CDR3 region is CATRGGPDSGANVLTF. The CDR3 DNA follows: TGTGCCACGCGGGGGGGGCCCGACTCTGGGGCCAACGTCCTGACTTTC. The full variable domain, rest sourced from reference TRBV7-3 and TRBJ2-6, is GAGVSQTPSNKVTEKGKYVELRCDPISGHTALYWYRQSLGQGPEFLIYFQGTGAADDSGLPNDRFFAVRPEGSVSTLKIQRTERGDSAVYLCATRGGPDSGANVLTFGAGSRLTVL.

The rearrangement links TRBV6-2 or TRBV6-3 to TRBJ2-1; D perhaps matches TRBD1 (5 bases). V shed 2 bases and J shed 4 bases, with 15 bases lying between them. CDR3 length: 16 amino acids. CDR1 MNHEY and CDR2 SVGEGT come from the germline V gene. The CDR3 here is CASSYQGLPPYNEQFF. The CDR3 nucleotides read TGTGCCAGCAGTTACCAGGGCCTCCCCCCATACAATGAGCAGTTCTTC.

The chain uses TRBV7-2 and TRBJ2-3, with TRBD2 as a possible D gene (5 bases). The CDR3 loop spans 17 amino acids. Trimming removed 3 bases from V and 0 bases from J, with 16 bases in between. The germline gives CDR1 SGHTA, CDR2 FQGNSA. In DNA, the CDR3 is TGTGCCAGCAGCTTTGAGGGAGTGCGTGTAAGCACAGATACGCAGTATTTT. Translating it yields CASSFEGVRVSTDTQYF.

This sequence joins TRBV9 and TRBJ2-2, with D possibly being TRBD1 (5 bases). Germline-derived CDR1 and CDR2 are SGDLS and YYNGEE. There are 18 residues in the CDR3. Trimming took off 0 bases at V and 4 bases at J, with 19 bases between the two ends. The DNA for the CDR3 is TGTGCCAGCAGCGTAGCAGGTGTCTCAGGGTCGATCACCGGGGAGCTGTTTTTT. Its translation is CASSVAGVSGSITGELFF.

The chain has TRBV29-1 and TRBJ2-7; D is possibly TRBD1 (5 bases). CDR3 length: 13 amino acids. The germline CDR1 and CDR2 sequences are SQVTM and ANQGSEA. The germline V and J ends were trimmed by 4 bases and 3 bases, with 13 bases remaining between them. The CDR3, as DNA: TGCAGCGTTGCAGGGTGGAACGACTACGAGCAGTACTTC. Translation gives CSVAGWNDYEQYF.

V gene TRBV7-2 combines with J gene TRBJ1-2; D possibly corresponds to TRBD1 (5 bases). CDR3 size: 14 residues. Trimming took 4 bases from V and 8 from J, leaving 17 bases between them. The germline V gene has CDR1 SGHTA and CDR2 FQGNSA. CDR3 sequence: CASSSPFRRGGYTF. In nucleotides, the CDR3 is TGTGCCAGCAGCTCCCCATTTCGGAGGGGAGGCTACACCTTC. The complete variable domain, with remaining parts taken from reference TRBV7-2 and TRBJ1-2, reads GAGVSQSPSNKVTEKGKDVELRCDPISGHTALYWYRQSLGQGLEFLIYFQGNSAPDKSGLPSDRFSAERTGGSVSTLTIQRTQQEDSAVYLCASSSPFRRGGYTFGSGTRLTVV.

This clone was seen a single time. This sequence joins TRBV3-1 (or the pseudogene TRBV3-2) and TRBJ2-5; D perhaps matches TRBD2 (5 bases). The CDR3 totals 14 residues. Germline values: CDR1 LGHDT, CDR2 YNNKEL (reference sequence). The V and J ends lost 3 bases and 5 bases respectively, with 13 bases between them. The CDR3 sequence is CASSHRLGVETQYF. The CDR3 region has the DNA TGTGCCAGCAGCCACCGTCTGGGAGTTGAGACCCAGTACTTC.

The chain couples TRBV25-1 to TRBJ2-7, with a possible D match to TRBD2 (5 bases). The CDR3 covers 16 residues. CDR1 is MGHDK, CDR2 SYGVNS, per germline. Trimming left V 1 base short and J 4 bases short, with 17 bases between. CDR3 sequence (DNA): TGTGCCAGCAGTGAATTTCAGACGGCTGGAGGATACGAGCAGTACTTC. Its translation is CASSEFQTAGGYEQYF.

The gene calls are TRBV7-3 and TRBJ2-6; 9 positions match TRBD1. Germline CDR1 is SGHTA and CDR2 is FQGTGA. The CDR3 length is 18 residues. V trimming: 5 bases; J trimming: 0 bases; junction bases outside the gene matches: 8. The CDR3 loop is CASSPRDRVLSGANVLTF. CDR3 coding DNA: TGTGCCAGCAGCCCCCGGGACAGGGTCCTCTCTGGGGCCAACGTCCTGACTTTC.

The chain uses TRBV7-2 and TRBJ1-2, with 8 bases lining up with TRBD1. V was clipped by 7 bases and J by 8 bases; unmatched bases: 12. Germline V gives CDR1 SGHTA, CDR2 FQGNSA. This CDR3 is 14 amino acids long. The CDR3 region has the DNA TGTGCCAGCATCTCACTCGGACAGGGAAAAGGCTACACCTTC. Its translation is CASISLGQGKGYTF.

The chain links TRBV19 to TRBJ1-2; TRBD1 agrees at 10 bases. The CDR3 covers 15 residues. After removal of 4 bases from V and 8 bases from J, the junction contained 10 bases not matched to a gene. Looked up from germline, CDR1 is LNHDA and CDR2 is SQIVND (reference sequence). Written as DNA, the CDR3 is TGTGCCAGTAGTACCGACAGGGGGCCGCTACGGGGCTACACCTTC. Residues: CASSTDRGPLRGYTF. Full variable domain (rest looked up from reference TRBV19 and TRBJ1-2): DGGITQSPKYLFRKEGQNVTLSCEQNLNHDAMYWYRQDPGQGLRLIYYSQIVNDFQKGDIAEGYSVSREKKESFPLTVTSAQKNPTAFYLCASSTDRGPLRGYTFGSGTRLTVV.

V is TRBV19 and J is TRBJ2-3; 8 bases align to TRBD1. The CDR3 contains 15 residues. J lost 6 bases, V lost 4 bases, and 9 bases had no gene match. Germline V gene data show CDR1 as LNHDA and CDR2 as SQIVND (reference sequence). The CDR3 loop reads CASSTGTGEGDTQYF. CDR3 sequence (DNA): TGTGCCAGTAGTACCGGGACAGGAGAGGGGGATACGCAGTATTTT.

The chain uses TRBV27 and TRBJ2-5; TRBD2 is a possible D gene (5 bases). V dropped 3 bases and J dropped 5 bases, with 10 bases sitting between them. The germline V gene encodes CDR1 MNHEY and CDR2 SMNVEV (reference sequence). The CDR3 covers 13 residues. The CDR3 is CASSFRLLETQYF. The DNA of the CDR3 is TGTGCCAGCAGTTTCCGACTACTGGAGACCCAGTACTTC.

The gene calls are TRBV27 and TRBJ1-4; 7 nucleotides line up with TRBD1. Germline V lookup: CDR1 MNHEY, CDR2 SMNVEV (reference sequence). J was trimmed by 6 bases and V by 6 bases; bases with no gene match: 4. This CDR3 region has 13 residues. The CDR3 sequence: CASRADRDEKLFF. The CDR3 nucleotides read TGTGCCAGCAGGGCAGACAGGGATGAAAAACTGTTTTTT.

The chain recombines TRBV5-1 with TRBJ1-2; 7 bases agree with TRBD1. Trimming removed 3 bases from V and 4 bases from J; junction bases left unmatched: 9. Germline assignment: CDR1 SGHRS and CDR2 YFSETQ. This CDR3 spans 15 amino acids. CDR3 sequence: CASSSGQAGGYGYTF. The DNA of the CDR3 is TGCGCCAGCAGCTCCGGTCAGGCAGGGGGCTATGGCTACACCTTC.

The chain joins TRBV6-6 to TRBJ2-5; D gene ambiguous. V lost 8 bases and J 7 bases, leaving 11 bases between the germline ends. The CDR3 runs to 11 residues. CDR1 MNHNY and CDR2 SVGAGI come from the germline V gene (reference sequence). The CDR3 DNA reads TGTGCCAGCTCTCGTAGTTCGACCCAGTACTTC. It codes for CASSRSSTQYF.

V and J are TRBV3-1 (or the pseudogene TRBV3-2) and TRBJ1-5; the D gene is possibly TRBD1 (6 bases). V shed 4 bases and J shed 1 base, with 8 bases lying between them. This CDR3 contains 14 residues. Germline V gives CDR1 LGHDT, CDR2 YNNKEL (reference sequence). CDR3 nucleotides: TGTGCCAGCAGCCTTGGACAGAGCAATCAGCCCCAGCATTTT. It yields the protein CASSLGQSNQPQHF.

With regard to this clone: One end of the junction varies from germline; a read error may be responsible. The chain has TRBV20-1 and TRBJ1-1; D unclear. The germline gives CDR1 DFQATT, CDR2 SNEGSKA (reference sequence). The length of the CDR3 is 11 residues. For the CDR3, the DNA is TGCAGTGCTAGAGATAACAGTGAAGCTTTCTTT. Its protein product is CSARDNSEAFF.

The V call is TRBV7-2, the J call TRBJ1-3; no firm D call. The V and J ends lost 5 bases and 4 bases respectively, with 15 bases between them. Looked up from germline, CDR1 is SGHTA and CDR2 is FQGNSA. The CDR3 has 15 amino acids. Written as DNA, the CDR3 is TGTGCCAGCAGCCCGGGAACCGGGCCCGGAAACACCATATATTTT. Translating it yields CASSPGTGPGNTIYF.

This chain links TRBV29-1 with TRBJ1-1, with 8 nucleotides matching TRBD1. The CDR3 loop spans 17 amino acids. V was clipped by 1 base and J by 10 bases; unmatched bases: 20. CDR1 is SQVTM and CDR2 is ANQGSEA in the germline V gene. The CDR3 here is CSVEGGDRGASHAGAFF. DNA of the CDR3: TGCAGCGTTGAAGGGGGTGACAGGGGCGCCTCCCACGCGGGAGCTTTCTTT.

This clone came up once. The J gene is TRBJ2-5, the V gene TRBV2, with TRBD2 as a possible D gene (6 bases). The CDR3 totals 14 residues. The germline gives CDR1 SNHLY, CDR2 FYNNEI. Trimming pared 4 bases from V and 3 bases from J, leaving 12 bases between. CDR3 residues: CASSGGIGEETQYF. In DNA form, the CDR3 reads TGTGCCAGCAGTGGCGGGATTGGAGAAGAGACCCAGTACTTC.

The chain couples TRBV11-2 to TRBJ1-1, with a possible D match to TRBD1 (6 bases). The CDR3 totals 12 residues. Germline V gene data show CDR1 as SGHAT and CDR2 as FQNNGV. Trimming took 5 bases from V and 7 from J, leaving 11 bases between them. CDR3 in amino acids: CASSPTGIEAFF. The CDR3, as DNA: TGTGCCAGCAGCCCAACAGGGATTGAAGCTTTCTTT.